A selection of T cell receptor beta chains follows, all from one sample in a study of blood T cell repertoires in COVID-19. Clones were read by immunoSEQ multiplex PCR, and TCRdb kept only the in-frame ones, dropping some. The table has around 250,000 clones, approximately 82% seen once. Sequencing was carried out using peripheral blood. These receptors were taken from a woman between 18 and 30 years old with acute or convalescent COVID-19. CDR3s include the opening cysteine and the closing phenylalanine or tryptophan. A D gene is named only where the DNA matches it firmly. The size field is filled for only some rows; it gives once, few, many or a size class.

j_call cdr3_length d_call v_call clone_size cdr3_nt cdr3_aa
TRBJ2-1 17 TRBD2 TRBV14 NA TGTGCCAGCAGCGCAAACCGGGGACTAGCGGGACGGGGTGAGCAGTTCTTC CASSANRGLAGRGEQFF
TRBJ1-2 13 TRBD1 TRBV10-3 NA TGTGCCACCAACCGGGACAGGCTTAACGGCTACACCTTC CATNRDRLNGYTF
TRBJ2-7 13 NA TRBV12-3/TRBV12-4 NA TGTGCCAGCAGCGGCAGCGCCGCCTACGAGCAGTACTTC CASSGSAAYEQYF
TRBJ2-7 15 NA TRBV4-1 NA TGCGCCAGCAGCCTAAAGGGGCAGGGGTCCTACGAGCAGTACTTC CASSLKGQGSYEQYF
TRBJ1-6 18 NA TRBV28 few TGTGCCAGCAGGATTTCAGGGTGGCCGCGCCACGTTAATTCACCCCTCCACTTT CASRISGWPRHVNSPLHF
TRBJ2-7 16 TRBD1 TRBV5-4 NA TGTGCCAGCAGCTTGGAAGGGGGCAGTCCCACCTACGAGCAGTACTTC CASSLEGGSPTYEQYF
TRBJ2-7 14 TRBD2 TRBV10-3 once TGTGCCATCAGTGCCGAGCGGGAGGTCTACGAGCAGTACTTC CAISAEREVYEQYF
TRBJ1-2 14 TRBD1 TRBV18 few TGTGCCAGCTCACCTCCGGGACAGACATATGGCTACACCTTC CASSPPGQTYGYTF
TRBJ1-2 14 NA TRBV29-1 NA TGCAGCGTTGTCCAAGGGGGAAAGGGCTATGGCTACACCTTC CSVVQGGKGYGYTF
TRBJ2-7 15 TRBD1 TRBV2 NA TGTGCCAGCACCACGGGACAGGGGGCGCCCCGGGAGCAGTACTTC CASTTGQGAPREQYF
TRBJ1-2 16 TRBD1 TRBV11-2 NA TGTGCCAGCAGCCCCCGGACAGGGGTCCCTAACTATGGCTACACCTTC CASSPRTGVPNYGYTF
TRBJ2-1 17 TRBD2 TRBV11-2 NA TGTGCCAGCAGTTTCCGCCCCGCCTCTAGCGGGACCCGTGAGCAGTTCTTC CASSFRPASSGTREQFF
TRBJ2-3 16 TRBD2 TRBV7-9 NA TGTGCCAGCAGCCAGCCGGAGCGGGGGAGCACAGATACGCAGTATTTT CASSQPERGSTDTQYF
TRBJ1-1 14 NA TRBV30 NA TGTGCCTGGACCGGGAGATCACGGCACTTTGAAGCTTTCTTT CAWTGRSRHFEAFF
TRBJ2-1 15 TRBD1 TRBV24-1 NA TGTGCCACCAGTGACGCCGGGACAGGGTTCCGGGAGCAGTTCTTC CATSDAGTGFREQFF
TRBJ2-3 16 TRBD2 TRBV15 NA TGTGCCACCAGCAGAGAAGGGCTAGCGGGATCAGATACGCAGTATTTT CATSREGLAGSDTQYF
TRBJ2-6 17 NA TRBV4-2 few TGTGCCAGCAGCCAAGTGCGCCCCGGCTCTGGGGCCAACGTCCTGACTTTC CASSQVRPGSGANVLTF
TRBJ2-5 15 TRBD2 TRBV5-1 NA TGCGCCAGCACCCCGGGGTCTAGCGGGCTAGAGACCCAGTACTTC CASTPGSSGLETQYF
TRBJ1-1 14 TRBD1 TRBV27 NA TGTGCCAGCAGTATACAGGGGTGGAACACTGAAGCTTTCTTT CASSIQGWNTEAFF
TRBJ1-1 16 NA TRBV27 NA TGTGCCAGCAGTTCGAACCGCATCAGGGGGAACACTGAAGCTTTCTTT CASSSNRIRGNTEAFF
TRBJ2-1 14 TRBD2 TRBV11-2 NA TGTGCCAGCAGCACCCGGACTAGCTTGAATGAGCAGTTCTTC CASSTRTSLNEQFF
TRBJ2-7 12 NA TRBV5-1 NA TGCGCCAGCAGGGCAGAGGGATACGAGCAGTACTTC CASRAEGYEQYF
TRBJ2-2 17 TRBD2 TRBV5-1 NA TGCGCCAGCAGCTATCACCCCCGAGCGGGAGTCCCCGGGGAGCTGTTTTTT CASSYHPRAGVPGELFF
TRBJ2-7 12 NA TRBV7-2 NA TGTGCCAGCAGCCCACTAAGCTACGAGCAGTACTTC CASSPLSYEQYF
TRBJ2-7 13 NA TRBV2 NA TGTGCCAGCAGGGCGACAGACTCCTACGAGCAGTACTTC CASRATDSYEQYF
TRBJ2-5 15 TRBD2 TRBV10-1 NA TGCGCCAGCAGTGAGTCCCTAGCGGGAGTGAAGACCCAGTACTTC CASSESLAGVKTQYF
TRBJ2-7 19 NA TRBV5-1 once TGCGCCAGCAGCCCAAAGAATCAGCCCCGTACGGGGTCGCGTTACGAGCAGTACTTC CASSPKNQPRTGSRYEQYF